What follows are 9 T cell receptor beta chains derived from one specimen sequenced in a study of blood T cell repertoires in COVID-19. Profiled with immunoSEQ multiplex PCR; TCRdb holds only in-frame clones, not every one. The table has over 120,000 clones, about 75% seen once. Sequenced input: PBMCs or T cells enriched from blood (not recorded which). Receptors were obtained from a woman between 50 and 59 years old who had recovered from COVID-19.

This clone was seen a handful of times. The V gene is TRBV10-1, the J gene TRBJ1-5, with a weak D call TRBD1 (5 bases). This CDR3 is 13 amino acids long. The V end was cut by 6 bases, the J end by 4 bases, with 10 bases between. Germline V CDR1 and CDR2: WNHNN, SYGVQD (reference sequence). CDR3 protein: CASSSGTNQPQHF. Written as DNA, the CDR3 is TGCGCCAGCAGCAGCGGGACGAATCAGCCCCAGCATTTT.

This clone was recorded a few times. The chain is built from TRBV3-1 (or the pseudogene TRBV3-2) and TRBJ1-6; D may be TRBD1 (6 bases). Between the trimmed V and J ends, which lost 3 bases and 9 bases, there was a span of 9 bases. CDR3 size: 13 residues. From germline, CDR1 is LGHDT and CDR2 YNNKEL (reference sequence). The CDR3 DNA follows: TGTGCCAGCAGCCAGAAAGGGGGTTCACCCCTCCACTTT. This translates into CASSQKGGSPLHF.

The CDR3: CASSLRAGDTGELFF. CDR3 nucleotide sequence: TGTGCCAGCAGCTTGCGGGCAGGGGACACCGGGGAGCTGTTTTTT. V gene TRBV5-4 combines with J gene TRBJ2-2; TRBD1 might be the D (6 bases). Germline CDR1 reads SGHNT; CDR2 reads YYREEE (reference sequence). The CDR3 contains 15 residues. V gave up 1 base and J gave up 3 bases, with 10 bases separating them.

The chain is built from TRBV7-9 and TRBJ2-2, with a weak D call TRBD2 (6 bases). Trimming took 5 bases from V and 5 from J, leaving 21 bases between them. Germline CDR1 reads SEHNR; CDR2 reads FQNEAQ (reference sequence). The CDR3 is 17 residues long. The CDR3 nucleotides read TGTGCCAGCAGCCAGCGCAAAGCGGGCACGAGGACCGGGGAGCTGTTTTTT. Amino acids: CASSQRKAGTRTGELFF.

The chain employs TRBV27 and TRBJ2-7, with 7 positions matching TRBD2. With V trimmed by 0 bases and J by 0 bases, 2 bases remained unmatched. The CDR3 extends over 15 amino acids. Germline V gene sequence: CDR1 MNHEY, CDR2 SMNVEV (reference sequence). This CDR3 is CASSLSKRDSYEQYF. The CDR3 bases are TGTGCCAGCAGTTTATCCAAGCGGGACTCCTACGAGCAGTACTTC.

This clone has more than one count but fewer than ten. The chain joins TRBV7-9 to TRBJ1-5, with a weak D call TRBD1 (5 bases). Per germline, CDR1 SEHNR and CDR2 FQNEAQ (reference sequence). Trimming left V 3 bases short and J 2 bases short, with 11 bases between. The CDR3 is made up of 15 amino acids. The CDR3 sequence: CASSLGGTGNQPQHF. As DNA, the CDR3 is TGTGCCAGCAGCTTGGGGGGTACCGGCAATCAGCCCCAGCATTTT.

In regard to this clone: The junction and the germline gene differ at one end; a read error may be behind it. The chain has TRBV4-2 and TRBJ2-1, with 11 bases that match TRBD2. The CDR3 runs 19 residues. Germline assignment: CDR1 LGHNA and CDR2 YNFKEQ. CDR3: CASSQERSSGGPSDNEQFF. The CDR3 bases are TGTGCCAGCAGCCAAGAGCGGTCTAGCGGGGGGCCCTCCGACAATGAGCAGTTCTTC.

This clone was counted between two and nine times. CDR3 DNA sequence: TGTGCCATCAGTGAGTCCGTAGCGGGCTATGGCTACACCTTC. As protein: CAISESVAGYGYTF. The genes are TRBV10-3 and TRBJ1-2, with D uncertain. The V gene lost 0 bases and the J gene lost 4 bases, with 9 bases spanning the gap. This CDR3 is built from 14 residues. Germline CDR1 is ENHRY and CDR2 is SYGVKD.

The CDR3 loop is CASSRLSGMGGNEQFF. For the CDR3, the DNA is TGTGCCAGCAGCCGCCTTAGCGGGATGGGCGGCAATGAGCAGTTCTTC. The chain joins TRBV3-1 (or the pseudogene TRBV3-2) to TRBJ2-1, with 8 bases fitting TRBD2. CDR1 is LGHDT and CDR2 is YNNKEL in the germline V gene (reference sequence). The ends lost 4 bases at V and 6 bases at J; junction bases unmatched: 11. The CDR3 is 16 amino acids.